Below are 4 T cell receptor beta chains sequenced from a single sample in a study of cytomegalovirus exposure and HLA in healthy donors. It was with 60 Vbeta and 13 Jbeta primers that the PCR ran. Some clones are missing from TCRdb's copy, which holds only in-frame ones; the method was immunoSEQ multiplex PCR. The data hold 200,000 or so clones, with approximately 81% observed a single time. The sequencing sample was made of PBMCs. These TCRs come from a woman between 18 and 29 years old in good health and CMV-seropositive.

The CDR3 here is CASKVGGSSYEQYF. CDR3 in DNA: TGTGCCAGCAAGGTGGGAGGGTCCTCCTACGAGCAGTACTTC. The chain uses TRBV6-1 and TRBJ2-7; 7 positions agree with TRBD2. The CDR3 covers 14 residues. CDR1 is MNHNS, CDR2 SASEGT, per germline. J gave up 0 bases and V 7 bases, and 6 bases lay outside the gene matches.

V gene TRBV6-1 combines with J gene TRBJ2-5; TRBD2 matches 8 bases. V lost 3 bases to trimming and J lost 5 bases; unmatched junction nucleotides: 8. The germline gives CDR1 MNHNS, CDR2 SASEGT. This CDR3 has 15 amino acids. The CDR3 is CASSESGGQGETQYF. The CDR3 DNA follows: TGTGCCAGCAGTGAGAGCGGGGGCCAGGGGGAGACCCAGTACTTC.

V is TRBV6-7 and J is TRBJ2-6, with 9 bases aligning to TRBD1. TRBV6-7 is treated as an ORF (open reading frame) with a function not yet certain. V lost 2 bases, J lost 2 bases, and 7 bases stayed unmatched. There are 18 residues in the CDR3. CDR3 coding DNA: TGTGCCAGCAGTTACGGCGGGACAGGGAAACCTGGGGCCAACGTCCTGACTTTC. This translates into CASSYGGTGKPGANVLTF.

Written as DNA, the CDR3 is TGTGCCAGCAGTTTATCGGGAGGGGTCTATAGCAATCAGCCCCAGCATTTT. Its translation is CASSLSGGVYSNQPQHF. V is TRBV27 and J is TRBJ1-5; D possibly corresponds to TRBD1 (5 bases). CDR3 length equals 17 residues. The germline CDR1 and CDR2 sequences are MNHEY and SMNVEV (reference sequence). Trimming removed 0 bases from V and 0 bases from J, with 12 bases in between.